Sequencing of this T cell receptor beta chain was carried out in a study of T cells after yellow fever vaccination. The study, taken as a whole, reports: Abundant clonotypes (contaminants from the bulk population) could be present in FACS-sorted repertoires. Boosting was followed by the reappearance of most primary-vaccination clones (just under 98% CD4, about 90% CD8).

TCRdb independently ran MiXCR on the 5' RACE reads; one entry per CDR3 protein. Of over 250,000 distinct CDR3 sequences in the sample, approximately 4% were seen once. Regarding this clonotype: What it binds is unknown.

CDR3 length: 14 amino acids. V was pared by 1 base and J by 5 bases, with 9 bases between. The germline gives CDR1 MGHRA, CDR2 YSYEKL. This TCR was recovered from a man aged 18 to 30 who received the YFV17D yellow fever vaccine. This chain uses TRBV4-1 with TRBJ2-1; no clear D gene. Sequencing was performed on PBMCs, taken 5 days after the yellow fever booster vaccination. The CDR3 protein is CASSQAGQDNEQFF. The CDR3 bases are TGCGCCAGCAGCCAAGCTGGTCAGGACAATGAGCAGTTCTTC.